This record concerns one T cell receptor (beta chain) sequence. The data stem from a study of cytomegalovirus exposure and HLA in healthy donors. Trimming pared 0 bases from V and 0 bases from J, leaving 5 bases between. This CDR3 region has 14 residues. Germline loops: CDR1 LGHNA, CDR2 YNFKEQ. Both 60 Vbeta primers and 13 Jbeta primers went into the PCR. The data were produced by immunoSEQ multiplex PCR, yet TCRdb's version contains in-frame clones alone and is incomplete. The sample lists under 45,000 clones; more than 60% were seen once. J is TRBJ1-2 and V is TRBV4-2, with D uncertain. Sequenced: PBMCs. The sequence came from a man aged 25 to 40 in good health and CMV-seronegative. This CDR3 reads CASSQDNSNYGYTF. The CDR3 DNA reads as TGTGCCAGCAGCCAAGATAATTCTAACTATGGCTACACCTTC.